This TCR beta chain appears in the sequencing data of a study of identical twins. This clonotype was seen more than once but under ten times. Its target is not known. MiXCR was run by TCRdb on the 5' RACE reads, yielding one entry per CDR3 protein. Among roughly 1.6 million distinct CDR3 sequences listed, under 35% were seen once. CDR3 length: 15 residues. Germline loops: CDR1 SGHVS, CDR2 FNYEAQ. The V end lost 4 bases, the J end lost 5 bases, and 17 bases lay between the germline ends. Study-level points and caveats: Among monozygotic twins, out-of-frame TCR alpha sharing exceeded what models predicted.

The source is a newborn girl in good health. The chain joins TRBV7-6 to TRBJ2-5; D not certain. The sequenced sample was cord blood. The CDR3 loop reads CASSSTRPKGETQYF. Here the CDR3 DNA reads TGTGCCAGCAGCTCCACCCGTCCAAAAGGGGAGACCCAGTACTTC.